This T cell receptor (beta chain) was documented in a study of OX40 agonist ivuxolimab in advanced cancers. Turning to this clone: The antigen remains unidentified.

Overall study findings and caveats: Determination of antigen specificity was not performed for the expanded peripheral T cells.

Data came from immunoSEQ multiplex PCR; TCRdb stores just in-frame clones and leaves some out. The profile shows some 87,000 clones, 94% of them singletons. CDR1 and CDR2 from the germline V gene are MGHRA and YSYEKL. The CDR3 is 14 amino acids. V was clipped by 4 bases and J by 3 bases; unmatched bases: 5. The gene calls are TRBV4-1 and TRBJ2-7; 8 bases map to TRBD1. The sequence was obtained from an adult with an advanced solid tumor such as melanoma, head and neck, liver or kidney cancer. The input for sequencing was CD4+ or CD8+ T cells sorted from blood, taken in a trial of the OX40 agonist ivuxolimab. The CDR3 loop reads CASSPGQEGYEQYF. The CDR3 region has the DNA TGCGCCAGCAGCCCGGGACAGGAAGGCTACGAGCAGTACTTC.